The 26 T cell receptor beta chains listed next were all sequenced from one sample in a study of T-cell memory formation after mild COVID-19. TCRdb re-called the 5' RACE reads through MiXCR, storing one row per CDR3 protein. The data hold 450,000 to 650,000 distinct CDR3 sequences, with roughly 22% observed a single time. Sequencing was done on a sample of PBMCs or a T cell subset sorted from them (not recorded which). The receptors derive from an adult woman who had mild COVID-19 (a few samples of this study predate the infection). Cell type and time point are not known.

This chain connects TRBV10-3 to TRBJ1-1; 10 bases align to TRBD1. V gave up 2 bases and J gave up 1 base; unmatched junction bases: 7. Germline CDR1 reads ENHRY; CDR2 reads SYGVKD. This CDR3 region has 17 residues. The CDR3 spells CAISEQRQGAGNTEAFF. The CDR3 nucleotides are TGTGCCATCAGTGAGCAGCGACAGGGGGCCGGGAACACTGAAGCTTTCTTT.

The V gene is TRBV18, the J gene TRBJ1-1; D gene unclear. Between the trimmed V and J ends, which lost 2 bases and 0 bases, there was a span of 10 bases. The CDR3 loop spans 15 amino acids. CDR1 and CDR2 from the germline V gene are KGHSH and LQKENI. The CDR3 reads CASSPSWEVNTEAFF. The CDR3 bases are TGTGCCAGCTCACCATCGTGGGAGGTGAACACTGAAGCTTTCTTT.

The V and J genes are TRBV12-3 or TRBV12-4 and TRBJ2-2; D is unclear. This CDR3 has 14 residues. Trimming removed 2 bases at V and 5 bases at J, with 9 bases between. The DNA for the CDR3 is TGTGCCAGCAGTTTAAGCCAGTTGACCGGGGAGCTGTTTTTT. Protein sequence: CASSLSQLTGELFF.

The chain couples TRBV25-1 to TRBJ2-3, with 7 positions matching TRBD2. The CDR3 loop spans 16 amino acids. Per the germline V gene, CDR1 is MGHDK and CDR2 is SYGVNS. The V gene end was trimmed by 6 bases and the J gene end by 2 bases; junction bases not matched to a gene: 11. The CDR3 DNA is TGTGCCAGCAGAGTCTGGGAGCGGGGTCCCACAGATACGCAGTATTTT. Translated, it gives CASRVWERGPTDTQYF.

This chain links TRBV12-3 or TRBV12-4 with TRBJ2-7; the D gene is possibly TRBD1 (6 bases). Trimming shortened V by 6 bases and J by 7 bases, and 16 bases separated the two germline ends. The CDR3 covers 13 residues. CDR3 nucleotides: TGTGCCAGCAGCTCGTCGACAGGACAAGAGCAGTACTTC. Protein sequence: CASSSSTGQEQYF.

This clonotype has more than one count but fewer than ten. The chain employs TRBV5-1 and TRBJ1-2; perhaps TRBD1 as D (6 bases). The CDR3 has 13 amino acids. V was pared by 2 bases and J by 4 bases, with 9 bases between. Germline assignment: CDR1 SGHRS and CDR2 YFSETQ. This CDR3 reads CASSLWGAYGYTF. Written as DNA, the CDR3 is TGCGCCAGCAGCTTATGGGGGGCCTATGGCTACACCTTC.

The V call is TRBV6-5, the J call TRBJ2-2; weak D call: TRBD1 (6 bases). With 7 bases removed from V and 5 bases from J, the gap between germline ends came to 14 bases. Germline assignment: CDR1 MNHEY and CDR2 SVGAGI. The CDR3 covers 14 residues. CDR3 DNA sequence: TGTGCCAGCAACCCACAGGGTGCGACCGGGGAGCTGTTTTTT. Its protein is CASNPQGATGELFF.

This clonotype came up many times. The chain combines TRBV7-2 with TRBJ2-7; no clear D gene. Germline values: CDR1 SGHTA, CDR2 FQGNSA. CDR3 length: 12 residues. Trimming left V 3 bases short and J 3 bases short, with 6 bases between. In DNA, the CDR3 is TGTGCCAGCAGCTTTGGGTTCTACGAGCAGTACTTC. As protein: CASSFGFYEQYF.

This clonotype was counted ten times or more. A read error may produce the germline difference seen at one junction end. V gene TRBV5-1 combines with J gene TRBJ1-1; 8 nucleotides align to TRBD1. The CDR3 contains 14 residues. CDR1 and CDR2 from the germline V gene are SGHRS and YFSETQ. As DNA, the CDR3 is TGTGCCAGCAGTTTACAGGGGGGTAACACTGAAGCTTTCTTT. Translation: CASSLQGGNTEAFF.

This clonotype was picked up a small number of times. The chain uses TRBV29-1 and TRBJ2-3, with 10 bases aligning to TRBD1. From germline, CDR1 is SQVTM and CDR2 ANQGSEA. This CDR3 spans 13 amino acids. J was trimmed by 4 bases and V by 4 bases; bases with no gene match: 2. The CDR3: CSVVGTGADTQYF. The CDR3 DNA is TGCAGCGTTGTTGGGACAGGGGCAGATACGCAGTATTTT.

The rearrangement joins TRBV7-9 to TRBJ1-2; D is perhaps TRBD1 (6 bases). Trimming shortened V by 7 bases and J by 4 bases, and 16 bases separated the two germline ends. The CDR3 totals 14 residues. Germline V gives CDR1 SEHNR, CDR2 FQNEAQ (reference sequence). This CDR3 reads CASTPGAGVYGYTF. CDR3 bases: TGTGCCAGCACCCCCGGGGCAGGGGTCTATGGCTACACCTTC. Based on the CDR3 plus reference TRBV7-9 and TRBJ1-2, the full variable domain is DTGVSQNPRHKITKRGQNVTFRCDPISEHNRLYWYRQTLGQGPEFLTYFQNEAQLEKSRLLSDRFSAERPKGSFSTLEIQRTEQGDSAMYLCASTPGAGVYGYTFGSGTRLTVV.

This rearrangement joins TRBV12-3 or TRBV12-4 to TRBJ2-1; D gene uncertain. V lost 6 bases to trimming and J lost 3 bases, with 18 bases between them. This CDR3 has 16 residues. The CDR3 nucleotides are TGTGCCAGCAGCCCCTATAGCCTTCCAGGCTACAATGAGCAGTTCTTC. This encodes CASSPYSLPGYNEQFF.

The chain's CDR3 is CASSQDPAGESGDTQYF. CDR3 DNA sequence: TGCGCCAGCAGCCAAGATCCAGCGGGAGAATCCGGTGATACGCAGTATTTT. The gene calls are TRBV4-3 and TRBJ2-3, with 8 nucleotides matching TRBD2. Germline CDR1 is LGHNA and CDR2 is YSLEER. The V and J ends lost 0 bases and 6 bases, in that order; junction bases with no gene match: 11. The CDR3 length is 17 residues.

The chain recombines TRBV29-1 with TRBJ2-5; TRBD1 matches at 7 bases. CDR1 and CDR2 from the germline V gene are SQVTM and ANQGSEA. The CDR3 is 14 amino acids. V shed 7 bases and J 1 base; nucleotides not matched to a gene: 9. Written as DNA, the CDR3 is TGCAGCGCCTGGGCGGCAGGGGGCCAAGAGACCCAGTACTTC. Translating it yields CSAWAAGGQETQYF. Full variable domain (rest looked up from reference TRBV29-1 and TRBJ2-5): SAVISQKPSRDICQRGTSLTIQCQVDSQVTMMFWYRQQPGQSLTLIATANQGSEATYESGFVIDKFPISRPNLTFSTLTVSNMSPEDSSIYLCSAWAAGGQETQYFGPGTRLLVL.

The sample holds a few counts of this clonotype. This chain's CDR3 is CATSNYRAGAGEQYF. CDR3 coding DNA: TGTGCCACCAGCAACTACAGGGCTGGTGCTGGGGAGCAGTACTTC. J is TRBJ2-7 and V is TRBV15, with TRBD1 as a possible D gene (6 bases). The germline V gene encodes CDR1 LNHNV and CDR2 YYDKDF (reference sequence). The CDR3 sequence is 15 residues long. V lost 4 bases and J lost 7, with 20 bases in between.

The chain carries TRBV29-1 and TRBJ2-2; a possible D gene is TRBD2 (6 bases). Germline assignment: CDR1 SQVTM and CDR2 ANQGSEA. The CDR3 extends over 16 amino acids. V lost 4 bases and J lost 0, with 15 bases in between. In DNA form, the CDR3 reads TGCAGCGTTGGCGGTCAGCGGGTAACGAACACCGGGGAGCTGTTTTTT. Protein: CSVGGQRVTNTGELFF.

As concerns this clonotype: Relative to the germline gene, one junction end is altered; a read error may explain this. In DNA form, the CDR3 reads TGCAGTGCTAGAGATTCGGTCGGGCGGGGGCGCTGGGATAATTCACCCCTCAACTTT. This encodes CSARDSVGRGRWDNSPLNF. V usage is TRBV20-1 and J usage is TRBJ1-6; a weak D match, TRBD1 (6 bases). This CDR3 is built from 19 residues. Per the germline V gene, CDR1 is DFQATT and CDR2 is SNEGSKA (reference sequence).

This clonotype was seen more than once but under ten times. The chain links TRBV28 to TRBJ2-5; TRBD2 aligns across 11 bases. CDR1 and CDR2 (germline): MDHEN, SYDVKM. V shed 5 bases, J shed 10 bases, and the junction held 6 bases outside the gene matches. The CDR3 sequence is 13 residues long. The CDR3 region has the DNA TGTGCCAGCAGTCATATAGCGGGGGGGCTCCAGTACTTC. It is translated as CASSHIAGGLQYF.

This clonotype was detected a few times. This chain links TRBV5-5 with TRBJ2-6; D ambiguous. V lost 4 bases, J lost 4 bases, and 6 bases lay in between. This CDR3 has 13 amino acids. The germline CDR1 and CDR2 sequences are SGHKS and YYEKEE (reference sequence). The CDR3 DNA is TGTGCCAGCAGCATGGCGGGGGCCAACGTCCTGACTTTC. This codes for CASSMAGANVLTF.

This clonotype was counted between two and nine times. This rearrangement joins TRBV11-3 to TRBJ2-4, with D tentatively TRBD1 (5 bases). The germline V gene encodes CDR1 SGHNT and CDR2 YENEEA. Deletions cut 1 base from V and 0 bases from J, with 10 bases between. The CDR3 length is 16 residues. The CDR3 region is CASSLGRTLAKNIQYF. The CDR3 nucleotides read TGTGCCAGCAGCTTAGGTCGGACACTAGCCAAAAACATTCAGTACTTC.

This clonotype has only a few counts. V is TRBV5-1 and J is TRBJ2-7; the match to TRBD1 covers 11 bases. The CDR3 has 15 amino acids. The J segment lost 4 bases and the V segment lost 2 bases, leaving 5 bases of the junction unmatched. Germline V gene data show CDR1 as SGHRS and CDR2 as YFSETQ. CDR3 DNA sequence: TGCGCCAGCAGCTTCGGACAGGGGGCAGGGTACGAGCAGTACTTC. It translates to CASSFGQGAGYEQYF.

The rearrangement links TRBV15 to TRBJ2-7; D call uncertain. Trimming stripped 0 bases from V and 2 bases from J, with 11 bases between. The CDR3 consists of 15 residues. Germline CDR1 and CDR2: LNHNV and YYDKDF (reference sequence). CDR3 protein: CATSRDRARTYEQYF. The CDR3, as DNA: TGTGCCACCAGCAGAGATCGGGCCAGGACCTACGAGCAGTACTTC.

CDR3 DNA: TGCGCCAGCAGCCAAGAAGGGTGGCGAACTGAAGCTTTCTTT. This encodes CASSQEGWRTEAFF. This sequence joins TRBV4-1 and TRBJ1-1, with no clear D. The CDR3 contains 14 residues. Germline CDR1 and CDR2: MGHRA and YSYEKL. Trimming left V 0 bases short and J 5 bases short, with 10 bases between.

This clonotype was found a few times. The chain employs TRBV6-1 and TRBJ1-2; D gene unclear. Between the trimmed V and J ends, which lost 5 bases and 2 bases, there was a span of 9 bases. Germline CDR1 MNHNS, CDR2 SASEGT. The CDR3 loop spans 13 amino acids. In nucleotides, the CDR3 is TGTGCCAGCAGTATGACCGAAAACTATGGCTACACCTTC. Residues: CASSMTENYGYTF.

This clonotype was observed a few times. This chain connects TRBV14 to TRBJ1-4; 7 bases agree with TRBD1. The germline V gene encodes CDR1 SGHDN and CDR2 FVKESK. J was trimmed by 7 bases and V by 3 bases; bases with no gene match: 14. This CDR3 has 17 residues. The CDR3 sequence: CASSHGQGVDRSEKLFF. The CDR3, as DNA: TGTGCCAGCAGCCACGGCCAGGGGGTCGATAGAAGTGAAAAACTGTTTTTT.

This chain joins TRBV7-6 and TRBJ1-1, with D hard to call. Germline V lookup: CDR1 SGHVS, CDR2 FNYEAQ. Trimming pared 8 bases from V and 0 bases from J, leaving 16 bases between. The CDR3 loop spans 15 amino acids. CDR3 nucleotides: TGTGCCAGCGCCACCCCTTGGGGAGTGAACACTGAAGCTTTCTTT. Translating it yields CASATPWGVNTEAFF.